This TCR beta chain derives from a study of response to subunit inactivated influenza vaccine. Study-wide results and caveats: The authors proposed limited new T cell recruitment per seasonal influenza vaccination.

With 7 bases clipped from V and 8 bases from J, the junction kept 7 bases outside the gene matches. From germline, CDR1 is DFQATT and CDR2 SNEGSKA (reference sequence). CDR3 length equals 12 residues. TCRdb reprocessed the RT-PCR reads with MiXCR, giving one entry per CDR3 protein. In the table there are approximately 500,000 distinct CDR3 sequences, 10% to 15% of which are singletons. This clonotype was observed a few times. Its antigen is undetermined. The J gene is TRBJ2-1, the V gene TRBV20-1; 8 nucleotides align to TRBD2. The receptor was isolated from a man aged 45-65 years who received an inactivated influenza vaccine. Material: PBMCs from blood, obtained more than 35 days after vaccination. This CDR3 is CSGGSGNYEQFF. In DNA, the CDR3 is TGCAGTGGTGGTAGCGGGAACTATGAGCAGTTCTTC.